These 32 T cell receptor beta chains were all obtained from the same sample, sequenced in a study of blood T cell repertoires in COVID-19. Produced via immunoSEQ multiplex PCR; TCRdb's table is partial and in-frame only. There are approximately 210,000 clones in the sample; roughly 88% occur only once, and around 2.2% lies in the top ten. Sequencing was carried out using peripheral blood. All receptors come from a man aged 25-45 years who had recovered from COVID-19.

The chain employs TRBV6-6 and TRBJ2-1; 7 positions agree with TRBD1. The CDR3 loop spans 16 amino acids. V lost 6 bases and J lost 2; bases outside the gene matches: 10. Germline assignment: CDR1 MNHNY and CDR2 SVGAGI (reference sequence). The CDR3 protein is CASSPKTGTTYNEQFF. CDR3 in DNA: TGTGCCAGCAGCCCTAAGACAGGGACAACCTACAATGAGCAGTTCTTC.

This clone has just a few counts. The chain carries TRBV5-1 and TRBJ2-7, with TRBD1 matching 7 bases. CDR1 is SGHRS and CDR2 is YFSETQ in the germline V gene. The CDR3 is 15 amino acids. The junction had 8 bases not matched to a gene; V was cut back by 4 bases and J by 1 base. CDR3 sequence: CASSPEAGGSYEQYF. CDR3 DNA: TGCGCCAGCAGCCCGGAGGCAGGGGGTTCCTACGAGCAGTACTTC. Combining the CDR3 with reference TRBV5-1 and TRBJ2-7 gives the whole variable domain KAGVTQTPRYLIKTRGQQVTLSCSPISGHRSVSWYQQTPGQGLQFLFEYFSETQRNKGNFPGRFSGRQFSNSRSEMNVSTLELGDSALYLCASSPEAGGSYEQYFGPGTRLTVT.

The chain couples TRBV6-5 to TRBJ1-1; possible D gene TRBD1, 6 bases. V was pared by 6 bases and J by 4 bases, with 12 bases between. Per germline, CDR1 MNHEY and CDR2 SVGAGI. The CDR3 totals 13 residues. The CDR3 nucleotides read TGTGCCAGCAGCCGAACAGGGCTCACTGAAGCTTTCTTT. It translates to CASSRTGLTEAFF.

The chain has TRBV18 and TRBJ2-2, with no clear D. Per germline, CDR1 KGHSH and CDR2 LQKENI. Trimming stripped 2 bases from V and 6 bases from J, with 10 bases between. CDR3 size: 14 residues. The CDR3 loop reads CASSPSLHPGELFF. The CDR3 nucleotides read TGTGCCAGCTCACCATCACTCCATCCCGGGGAGCTGTTTTTT.

As to this clone: Additional DNA sequences in this sample encode the identical CDR3. The chain uses TRBV9 and TRBJ2-7, with D possibly being TRBD2 (5 bases). This CDR3 comprises 14 residues. CDR1 is SGDLS, CDR2 YYNGEE, per germline. Trimming removed 0 bases from V and 4 bases from J, with 11 bases in between. CDR3 loop: CASSVAVSGYEQYF. As DNA, the CDR3 is TGTGCCAGCAGCGTAGCAGTATCGGGGTACGAGCAGTACTTC.

In nucleotides, the CDR3 is TGTGCCAGCAGCTCGTTCGGGACAGGGTTAGACAATGAGCAGTTCTTC. This gives the protein CASSSFGTGLDNEQFF. The chain recombines TRBV7-2 with TRBJ2-1; 9 positions agree with TRBD1. The CDR3 is 16 amino acids. Germline trimming cut 4 bases from V and 5 bases from J; bases unmatched to any gene: 9. Germline CDR1 SGHTA, CDR2 FQGNSA.

The chain couples TRBV28 to TRBJ1-2; 9 bases fit TRBD1. This CDR3 comprises 13 residues. In germline, CDR1 is MDHEN, CDR2 SYDVKM. Trimming cost V 4 bases and J 8 bases; bases outside gene matches: 5. In DNA, the CDR3 is TGTGCCAGCAGTTCGAGACAGGGGGAGGGCTACACCTTC. Translated, it gives CASSSRQGEGYTF.

The V and J genes are TRBV19 and TRBJ1-2; 9 bases are a match to TRBD1. CDR1 and CDR2 from the germline V gene are LNHDA and SQIVND (reference sequence). The CDR3 is 15 amino acids. The J segment lost 10 bases and the V segment lost 9 bases, leaving 18 bases of the junction unmatched. CDR3 protein: CASRHLTGGANPYTF. CDR3 sequence (DNA): TGTGCCAGCCGACATCTTACAGGGGGCGCGAACCCCTACACCTTC.

This clone turned up a few times. This chain links TRBV20-1 with TRBJ2-3; D possibly corresponds to TRBD2 (6 bases). CDR3 length equals 15 residues. Trimming removed 3 bases from V and 2 bases from J, with 15 bases in between. Germline V gives CDR1 DFQATT, CDR2 SNEGSKA (reference sequence). This CDR3 reads CSASRAGQDTDTQYF. DNA of the CDR3: TGCAGTGCTAGTAGGGCGGGGCAAGACACAGATACGCAGTATTTT.

The chain carries TRBV5-1 and TRBJ2-7; D remains unclear. The length of the CDR3 is 14 residues. Germline assignment: CDR1 SGHRS and CDR2 YFSETQ. V was pared by 7 bases and J by 6 bases, with 20 bases between. The CDR3 coding sequence is TGCGCCAGCTACCCCGGAATGCGGCCGGCCGAGCAGTACTTC. This gives the protein CASYPGMRPAEQYF.

V is TRBV9 and J is TRBJ1-1, with 7 bases identical to TRBD1. With 2 bases clipped from V and 6 bases from J, the junction kept 10 bases outside the gene matches. The CDR3 is 15 residues long. The germline V gene encodes CDR1 SGDLS and CDR2 YYNGEE. This CDR3 is CASSVGVGGWAEAFF. CDR3 DNA sequence: TGTGCCAGCAGCGTCGGGGTAGGGGGCTGGGCTGAAGCTTTCTTT.

V usage is TRBV11-1 and J usage is TRBJ2-7, with 7 positions matching TRBD2. The germline CDR1 and CDR2 sequences are SGHAT and FQDESV (reference sequence). The CDR3 extends over 13 amino acids. The trim removed 4 bases at V and 7 bases at J, leaving 7 bases unmatched. The CDR3 nucleotides read TGTGCCAGCAGCTCCATCCGCGGGGGTGAGCAGTACTTC. Translation gives CASSSIRGGEQYF. The whole variable domain, filled in from reference TRBV11-1 and TRBJ2-7, reads EAEVAQSPRYKITEKSQAVAFWCDPISGHATLYWYRQILGQGPELLVQFQDESVVDDSQLPKDRFSAERLKGVDSTLKIQPAELGDSAMYLCASSSIRGGEQYFGPGTRLTVT.

The chain combines TRBV5-1 with TRBJ1-4; 7 bases map to TRBD1. V shed 4 bases, J shed 5 bases, and the junction held 5 bases outside the gene matches. The CDR3 has 14 residues. Germline V lookup: CDR1 SGHRS, CDR2 YFSETQ. The CDR3 loop is CASSGQEGNEKLFF. The CDR3 DNA is TGCGCCAGCAGCGGACAGGAGGGAAATGAAAAACTGTTTTTT.

V gene TRBV4-1 combines with J gene TRBJ2-2, with 8 nucleotides matching TRBD2. Trimming removed 3 bases from V and 2 bases from J; junction bases left unmatched: 5. The CDR3 runs 16 residues. Per the germline V gene, CDR1 is MGHRA and CDR2 is YSYEKL. CDR3 loop: CASSHLGLANTGELFF. CDR3 DNA sequence: TGCGCCAGCAGCCATCTCGGACTAGCCAACACCGGGGAGCTGTTTTTT.

This chain connects TRBV9 to TRBJ1-4; possibly TRBD1 for D (5 bases). Germline V lookup: CDR1 SGDLS, CDR2 YYNGEE. Trimming pared 4 bases from V and 8 bases from J, leaving 15 bases between. This CDR3 contains 14 residues. CDR3 loop: CASSRAAGGEKLFF. As DNA, the CDR3 is TGTGCCAGCAGCAGGGCCGCGGGGGGAGAAAAACTGTTTTTT.

The chain links TRBV6-5 to TRBJ1-6, with TRBD1 identical over 9 bases. Germline loops: CDR1 MNHEY, CDR2 SVGAGI. The CDR3 length is 15 residues. With V trimmed by 1 base and J by 5 bases, 0 bases remained unmatched. The CDR3 nucleotides read TGTGCCAGCAGTTACTGGACAGGGGATAATTCACCCCTCCACTTT. Its translation is CASSYWTGDNSPLHF.

This chain joins TRBV6-2 or TRBV6-3 and TRBJ1-1; TRBD1 might be the D (5 bases). Germline lookup yields CDR1 MNHEY and CDR2 SVGEGT. The CDR3 is made up of 14 amino acids. V gave up 3 bases and J gave up 4 bases, with 12 bases separating them. CDR3 nucleotide sequence: TGTGCCAGCAGTTATGGTCAGGGTGCCACTGAAGCTTTCTTT. Amino acids: CASSYGQGATEAFF.

The V and J genes are TRBV19 and TRBJ2-3; D might be TRBD1 (5 bases). CDR1 is LNHDA and CDR2 is SQIVND in the germline V gene (reference sequence). The CDR3 is 13 residues long. The ends were cut back, 3 bases at V and 4 bases at J, with 8 bases in the middle. CDR3 nucleotides: TGTGCCAGTAGTATCCGACAGCCAGATACGCAGTATTTT. This gives the protein CASSIRQPDTQYF.

The rearrangement links TRBV18 to TRBJ1-4; maybe TRBD1 (5 bases). V dropped 1 base and J dropped 5 bases, with 11 bases sitting between them. Germline assignment: CDR1 KGHSH and CDR2 LQKENI. The CDR3 loop spans 15 amino acids. CDR3 region: CASSPRGSKNEKLFF. In DNA form, the CDR3 reads TGTGCCAGCTCACCACGGGGCAGTAAAAATGAAAAACTGTTTTTT.

The chain is built from TRBV9 and TRBJ1-1; tentatively, D is TRBD1 (6 bases). This CDR3 is 14 amino acids long. Between the trimmed V and J ends, which lost 2 bases and 1 base, there was a span of 9 bases. Germline V lookup: CDR1 SGDLS, CDR2 YYNGEE. Written as DNA, the CDR3 is TGTGCCAGCAGCGTTTCGACAGGGAACACTGAAGCTTTCTTT. Protein: CASSVSTGNTEAFF.

The rearrangement joins TRBV7-9 to TRBJ1-4; TRBD1 is a possible D gene (5 bases). Trimming took 5 bases from V and 8 from J, leaving 21 bases between them. The CDR3 has 16 amino acids. Looked up from germline, CDR1 is SEHNR and CDR2 is FQNEAQ (reference sequence). The CDR3 DNA is TGTGCCAGCAGCCTGACGCGGGGTCAGGGAGGGGAAAAACTGTTTTTT. Amino acids: CASSLTRGQGGEKLFF. The complete variable domain, with remaining parts taken from reference TRBV7-9 and TRBJ1-4, reads DTGVSQNPRHKITKRGQNVTFRCDPISEHNRLYWYRQTLGQGPEFLTYFQNEAQLEKSRLLSDRFSAERPKGSFSTLEIQRTEQGDSAMYLCASSLTRGQGGEKLFFGSGTQLSVL.

The rearrangement links TRBV5-1 to TRBJ2-3; 7 bases map to TRBD2. The germline V gene encodes CDR1 SGHRS and CDR2 YFSETQ. The CDR3 covers 15 residues. Losses at the gene ends were 3 bases for V and 0 bases for J; bases not matched to a gene: 4. CDR3 nucleotide sequence: TGCGCCAGCAGCTCGAGCGGGGCGAGCACAGATACGCAGTATTTT. Translation: CASSSSGASTDTQYF.

The genes are TRBV6-6 and TRBJ2-7; D may be TRBD1 (6 bases). Germline V gives CDR1 MNHNY, CDR2 SVGAGI (reference sequence). The CDR3 is made up of 14 amino acids. V was pared by 2 bases and J by 3 bases, with 11 bases between. The CDR3 bases are TGTGCCAGCAGTTACGGGCCGGGACACTACGAGCAGTACTTC. This codes for CASSYGPGHYEQYF.

This rearrangement joins TRBV11-2 to TRBJ2-7, with 8 bases lining up with TRBD2. The CDR3 has 14 amino acids. Trimming took 5 bases from V and 4 from J; bases not matched to a gene: 7. Germline lookup yields CDR1 SGHAT and CDR2 FQNNGV. The CDR3 DNA reads TGTGCCAGCAGCCCCGCGGCGGGGGGTTACGAGCAGTACTTC. Encoded protein: CASSPAAGGYEQYF.

The chain uses TRBV5-6 and TRBJ2-3, with a weak D call TRBD2 (6 bases). V dropped 4 bases and J dropped 2 bases, with 20 bases sitting between them. Germline assignment: CDR1 SGHDT and CDR2 YYEEEE. The CDR3 length is 17 residues. Here the CDR3 reads CASSMLGGTGYTDTQYF. In nucleotides, the CDR3 is TGTGCCAGCAGCATGCTGGGCGGGACTGGCTACACAGATACGCAGTATTTT.

The chain recombines TRBV2 with TRBJ1-3, with D hard to call. The CDR3 has 14 amino acids. In germline, CDR1 is SNHLY, CDR2 FYNNEI. Trimming stripped 2 bases from V and 4 bases from J, with 9 bases between. The CDR3 DNA follows: TGTGCCAGCAGTGAAACGGGGTCCGGAAACACCATATATTTT. Protein: CASSETGSGNTIYF.

DNA of the CDR3: TGCGCCAGCAGCCAACTTCCTAGCGGATCCTACGAGCAGTACTTC. Its translation: CASSQLPSGSYEQYF. The chain carries TRBV4-1 and TRBJ2-7; 7 bases are shared with TRBD2. The trim removed 2 bases at V and 1 base at J, leaving 5 bases unmatched. The CDR3 is 15 residues long. Germline CDR1 MGHRA, CDR2 YSYEKL.

This chain connects TRBV2 to TRBJ1-1; maybe TRBD1 (6 bases). Trimming pared 7 bases from V and 5 bases from J, leaving 14 bases between. Germline assignment: CDR1 SNHLY and CDR2 FYNNEI. The length of the CDR3 is 13 residues. This CDR3 reads CASIKQGRTEAFF. The CDR3 DNA is TGTGCCAGCATTAAACAGGGTCGGACTGAAGCTTTCTTT.

This sequence joins TRBV6-1 and TRBJ2-7; the D is unclear. Germline lookup yields CDR1 MNHNS and CDR2 SASEGT. This CDR3 has 11 amino acids. CDR3 region: CASSEEPSVLV. The DNA for the CDR3 is TGTGCCAGCAGTGAAGAGCCTTCCGTTTTGGTC.

The chain employs TRBV30 and TRBJ2-7, with 8 positions matching TRBD2. Trimming removed 2 bases from V and 0 bases from J; junction bases left unmatched: 3. This CDR3 has 14 residues. CDR1 is GTSNPN and CDR2 is SVGIG in the germline V gene (reference sequence). The CDR3 nucleotides are TGTGCCTGGAGTCGGCTAGCGGGCTCCTACGAGCAGTACTTC. The encoded protein is CAWSRLAGSYEQYF.

The chain is built from TRBV6-5 and TRBJ1-2; TRBD1 might be the D (5 bases). Per the germline V gene, CDR1 is MNHEY and CDR2 is SVGAGI. There are 15 residues in the CDR3. V was trimmed by 5 bases and J by 2 bases, leaving 15 bases between them. The CDR3 sequence: CASSPSGAGNYGYTF. Written as DNA, the CDR3 is TGTGCCAGCAGTCCCTCCGGGGCGGGGAACTATGGCTACACCTTC.

V usage is TRBV19 and J usage is TRBJ2-2; D unclear. Trimming removed 7 bases from V and 7 bases from J, with 10 bases in between. CDR3 length: 12 amino acids. CDR1 is LNHDA and CDR2 is SQIVND in the germline V gene (reference sequence). The CDR3 region has the DNA TGTGCCAGTAATCAGATTATCGGGGAGCTGTTTTTT. Its translation is CASNQIIGELFF. Combining the CDR3 with reference TRBV19 and TRBJ2-2 gives the whole variable domain DGGITQSPKYLFRKEGQNVTLSCEQNLNHDAMYWYRQDPGQGLRLIYYSQIVNDFQKGDIAEGYSVSREKKESFPLTVTSAQKNPTAFYLCASNQIIGELFFGEGSRLTVL.